A single sample gave rise to the 17 T cell receptor beta chains below, sequenced in a study of blood T cell repertoires in COVID-19. The table came from immunoSEQ multiplex PCR; TCRdb's copy has only in-frame clones and leaves some out. In the table there are some 250,000 clones, just over 90% of which are singletons. The material sequenced was PBMCs or T cells enriched from blood (not recorded which). These receptors came from a woman in her 40s with acute COVID-19.

The genes are TRBV6-2 or TRBV6-3 and TRBJ2-7, with 7 nucleotides matching TRBD2. J was trimmed by 6 bases and V by 4 bases; bases with no gene match: 9. Germline assignment: CDR1 MNHEY and CDR2 SVGEGT. This CDR3 has 14 residues. The CDR3 region is CASSSHGGSSEQYF. CDR3 nucleotide sequence: TGTGCCAGCAGTTCCCACGGCGGGAGTTCCGAGCAGTACTTC.

The chain carries TRBV10-3 and TRBJ1-1; 9 nucleotides align to TRBD1. The CDR3 runs to 13 residues. Germline lookup yields CDR1 ENHRY and CDR2 SYGVKD. The junction had 4 bases not matched to a gene; V was cut back by 3 bases and J by 8 bases. The CDR3 is CAISDGGQGEAFF. The CDR3 DNA reads as TGTGCCATCAGTGATGGGGGACAGGGCGAAGCTTTCTTT.

This clone was observed a few times. CDR3 sequence: CASSKVESGANQPQHF. The CDR3 DNA is TGTGCCAGCAGCAAAGTCGAGAGTGGAGCAAATCAGCCCCAGCATTTT. This chain uses TRBV21-1 with TRBJ1-5. TRBV21-1 is flagged as a pseudogene. CDR3 length: 16 residues.

This rearrangement joins TRBV30 to TRBJ1-2, with 10 bases identical to TRBD1. CDR1 and CDR2 from the germline V gene are GTSNPN and SVGIG (reference sequence). The CDR3 consists of 17 residues. V lost 3 bases and J lost 1; bases outside the gene matches: 11. CDR3 residues: CAWRTPWDRGVNYGYTF. CDR3 bases: TGTGCCTGGAGAACGCCCTGGGACAGGGGAGTTAACTATGGCTACACCTTC.

The V and J genes are TRBV10-3 and TRBJ2-1; the D gene is possibly TRBD2 (6 bases). This CDR3 contains 13 residues. Germline values: CDR1 ENHRY, CDR2 SYGVKD. V was trimmed by 6 bases and J by 3 bases, leaving 9 bases between them. The CDR3 sequence is CAIRAGLYNEQFF. CDR3 sequence (DNA): TGTGCCATCAGGGCGGGGCTCTACAATGAGCAGTTCTTC.

This clone turned up a few times. The chain employs TRBV29-1 and TRBJ1-1; D is unresolved. In germline, CDR1 is SQVTM, CDR2 ANQGSEA. This CDR3 has 12 amino acids. V shed 4 bases and J shed 3 bases, with 9 bases lying between them. The CDR3 nucleotides read TGCAGCGTTGTACGGTTTGACACTGAAGCTTTCTTT. This translates into CSVVRFDTEAFF.

The chain carries TRBV28 and TRBJ1-5, with a possible D match to TRBD1 (6 bases). Germline CDR1 reads MDHEN; CDR2 reads SYDVKM. The V end lost 2 bases, the J end lost 0 bases, and 11 bases lay between the germline ends. CDR3 length equals 16 residues. For the CDR3, the DNA is TGTGCCAGCAGTTTAGAACAGGGCCATAGCAATCAGCCCCAGCATTTT. Residues: CASSLEQGHSNQPQHF. Filled out from reference TRBV28 and TRBJ1-5, the complete variable domain reads DVKVTQSSRYLVKRTGEKVFLECVQDMDHENMFWYRQDPGLGLRLIYFSYDVKMKEKGDIPEGYSVSREKKERFSLILESASTNQTSMYLCASSLEQGHSNQPQHFGDGTRLSIL.

J is TRBJ1-1 and V is TRBV30, with TRBD1 matching 8 bases. The CDR3 extends over 13 amino acids. The V segment lost 3 bases and the J segment 1 base; nucleotides outside the gene matches: 1. Germline values: CDR1 GTSNPN, CDR2 SVGIG (reference sequence). The DNA for the CDR3 is TGTGCCTGGAGCCAGGGGGCGAACACTGAAGCTTTCTTT. Its translation is CAWSQGANTEAFF. The variable domain in full, with the rest retrieved from reference TRBV30 and TRBJ1-1, is SQTIHQWPATLVQPVGSPLSLECTVEGTSNPNLYWYRQAAGRGLQLLFYSVGIGQISSEVPQNLSASRPQDRQFILSSKKLLLSDSGFYLCAWSQGANTEAFFGQGTRLTVV.

This clone was detected only a few times. The chain employs TRBV5-1 and TRBJ2-2, with 7 bases that match TRBD2. This CDR3 spans 15 amino acids. Germline loops: CDR1 SGHRS, CDR2 YFSETQ. V lost 4 bases and J lost 4; bases outside the gene matches: 7. This CDR3 is CASSQVGGSTGELFF. CDR3 in DNA: TGCGCCAGCAGCCAGGTGGGCGGGAGCACCGGGGAGCTGTTTTTT.

This chain connects TRBV5-1 to TRBJ2-2; 8 bases fit TRBD1. Germline CDR1 is SGHRS and CDR2 is YFSETQ. V gave up 0 bases and J gave up 5 bases; unmatched junction bases: 9. The CDR3 is 17 residues long. CDR3 in amino acids: CASSLGPTGVDTGELFF. In DNA, the CDR3 is TGCGCCAGCAGCTTGGGACCGACAGGGGTTGATACCGGGGAGCTGTTTTTT.

The chain has TRBV5-4 and TRBJ2-7; D perhaps matches TRBD1 (6 bases). Germline CDR1 and CDR2: SGHNT and YYREEE (reference sequence). The ends were cut back, 0 bases at V and 5 bases at J, with 12 bases in the middle. This CDR3 contains 14 residues. The CDR3 nucleotides are TGTGCCAGCAGCTTGGCTGACAGGTTTGACGAGCAGTACTTC. This encodes CASSLADRFDEQYF.

The chain uses TRBV6-1 and TRBJ1-5; 10 nucleotides agree with TRBD1. This CDR3 has 18 residues. Germline loops: CDR1 MNHNS, CDR2 SASEGT. V lost 4 bases and J lost 1; bases outside the gene matches: 10. For the CDR3, the DNA is TGTGCCAGCAGTGGCCTCCTGGGACAGGGGCTCAGCAATCAGCCCCAGCATTTT. Its protein is CASSGLLGQGLSNQPQHF.

This clone was recorded only once. The J gene is TRBJ1-2, the V gene TRBV28, with TRBD1 matching 8 bases. Germline values: CDR1 MDHEN, CDR2 SYDVKM. Trimming removed 2 bases from V and 8 bases from J; junction bases left unmatched: 7. The CDR3 runs 14 residues. CDR3 region: CASSLEDRAGGYTF. CDR3 DNA: TGTGCCAGCAGTTTAGAGGACAGGGCTGGCGGCTACACCTTC.

This chain links TRBV5-1 with TRBJ2-1; 13 nucleotides agree with TRBD2. Trimming cost V 4 bases and J 5 bases; bases outside gene matches: 3. The CDR3 loop spans 15 amino acids. Germline assignment: CDR1 SGHRS and CDR2 YFSETQ. The CDR3 loop reads CASSVTSGGNNEQFF. The CDR3 bases are TGCGCCAGCAGCGTGACTAGCGGGGGGAACAATGAGCAGTTCTTC.

V is TRBV9 and J is TRBJ2-1; D is unclear. Germline V gives CDR1 SGDLS, CDR2 YYNGEE. V shed 5 bases and J shed 0 bases, with 9 bases lying between them. The CDR3 runs to 14 residues. CDR3 nucleotides: TGTGCCAGCAGTGACTCGAGCTCCTACAATGAGCAGTTCTTC. Residues: CASSDSSSYNEQFF.

The rearrangement uses TRBV11-3 and TRBJ1-2; perhaps TRBD1 as D (6 bases). There are 14 residues in the CDR3. Looked up from germline, CDR1 is SGHNT and CDR2 is YENEEA. V shed 2 bases and J shed 2 bases, with 9 bases lying between them. The CDR3 loop is CASSLRQANYGYTF. The CDR3 bases are TGTGCCAGCAGCTTACGACAGGCGAACTATGGCTACACCTTC.

The chain uses TRBV13 and TRBJ2-2, with unresolved D. V was shortened by 3 bases and J by 4 bases, with 6 bases between the two germline ends. The CDR3 runs 13 residues. Per the germline V gene, CDR1 is PRHDT and CDR2 is FYEKMQ (reference sequence). DNA of the CDR3: TGTGCCAGCAGCTTCCCGTCCACCGGGGAGCTGTTTTTT. Its translation: CASSFPSTGELFF.